These 6 T cell receptor beta chains were sequenced from one sample in a study of blood T cell repertoires in COVID-19. The table came from immunoSEQ multiplex PCR; TCRdb's copy has only in-frame clones and leaves some out. The sample lists approximately 220,000 clones; more than 65% were seen once. Source material: peripheral blood. These receptors came from a woman aged 25 to 39 who had recovered from COVID-19.

The chain joins TRBV7-2 to TRBJ2-7, with a weak D call TRBD2 (6 bases). The V end was cut by 5 bases, the J end by 1 base, with 9 bases between. Germline CDR1 is SGHTA and CDR2 is FQGNSA. The CDR3 totals 13 residues. The CDR3 sequence is CASSRDFSYEQYF. The CDR3 nucleotides are TGTGCCAGCAGCCGGGACTTTTCCTACGAGCAGTACTTC.

The rearrangement uses TRBV5-4 and TRBJ2-5, with 7 positions matching TRBD2. V gave up 2 bases and J gave up 3 bases; unmatched junction bases: 4. The CDR3 contains 14 residues. Germline values: CDR1 SGHNT, CDR2 YYREEE (reference sequence). This CDR3 reads CASSFGGGEETQYF. The CDR3 nucleotides read TGTGCCAGCAGCTTCGGGGGAGGGGAAGAGACCCAGTACTTC.

This sequence joins TRBV7-2 and TRBJ1-3, with D perhaps matching TRBD1 (5 bases). V was clipped by 2 bases and J by 0 bases, with 5 bases between them. The germline CDR1 and CDR2 sequences are SGHTA and FQGNSA. There are 14 residues in the CDR3. The CDR3 here is CASSLRGSGNTIYF. The CDR3 bases are TGTGCCAGCAGCTTAAGGGGCTCTGGAAACACCATATATTTT.

The V and J genes are TRBV5-1 and TRBJ2-1; D is undetermined. Germline V gene data show CDR1 as SGHRS and CDR2 as YFSETQ. This CDR3 comprises 14 residues. V was trimmed by 0 bases and J by 7 bases, leaving 11 bases between them. The CDR3 DNA follows: TGCGCCAGCAGCTTGGTCACTCCGGAGAATGAGCAGTTCTTC. Protein product: CASSLVTPENEQFF.

The chain joins TRBV20-1 to TRBJ2-3; TRBD1 matches at 8 bases. Germline CDR1 DFQATT, CDR2 SNEGSKA (reference sequence). CDR3 length: 11 residues. J was trimmed by 12 bases and V by 4 bases; bases with no gene match: 6. The CDR3 here is CSAIDSGGQYF. The CDR3, as DNA: TGCAGTGCTATAGATTCAGGGGGCCAGTATTTT.

The chain employs TRBV7-3 and TRBJ2-1; TRBD2 matches at 7 bases. V shed 5 bases, J shed 10 bases, and the junction held 14 bases outside the gene matches. The CDR3 is 15 residues long. Germline loops: CDR1 SGHTA, CDR2 FQGTGA. The CDR3 region is CASSKGLVLAGEQFF. The DNA for the CDR3 is TGTGCCAGCAGCAAAGGACTAGTCTTGGCAGGAGAGCAGTTCTTC.